One and the same sample provided the 22 T cell receptor beta chains below, sequenced in a study of T-cell reconstitution after alpha-beta-depleted transplantation in children. Unique molecular identifiers tagged the TCRbeta library. TCRdb redid the calling of the PCR reads with MiXCR, one entry per CDR3 protein. This table holds roughly 50,000 distinct CDR3 sequences, around 40% found once. The specimen comprised PBMCs, mostly from graft donor cells, sampled 360 days after TCRalphabeta/CD19-depleted stem cell transplant. These receptors came from a male patient younger than 18 who had a stem cell transplant for acute lymphoblastic leukemia, so the T cells may come from the graft donor.

This chain uses TRBV4-1 with TRBJ2-7; D might be TRBD1 (6 bases). V shed 2 bases and J shed 2 bases, with 10 bases lying between them. Germline V gene sequence: CDR1 MGHRA, CDR2 YSYEKL. CDR3 size: 14 residues. CDR3 amino acids: CASSQNDRTYEQYF. The CDR3 DNA follows: TGCGCCAGCAGCCAAAACGACAGGACCTACGAGCAGTACTTC.

The genes are TRBV9 and TRBJ2-3; D perhaps matches TRBD2 (7 bases). Germline V CDR1 and CDR2: SGDLS, YYNGEE. The CDR3 runs to 17 residues. Trimming shortened V by 0 bases and J by 2 bases, and 16 bases separated the two germline ends. DNA for the CDR3: TGTGCCAGCAGCGTAGGAGGGGGAGGGGGGCACACAGATACGCAGTATTTT. This gives the protein CASSVGGGGGHTDTQYF.

The chain is built from TRBV5-1 and TRBJ1-4; unclear D gene. Trimming pared 3 bases from V and 6 bases from J, leaving 12 bases between. The CDR3 has 14 amino acids. Per germline, CDR1 SGHRS and CDR2 YFSETQ. The CDR3 reads CASSYRDRDEKLFF. The CDR3 DNA reads TGCGCCAGCAGCTACCGCGACCGGGATGAAAAACTGTTTTTT.

This clonotype occurred once. An end of the junction differs from the germline gene, which may be a read error. Here the CDR3 DNA reads TGTGCCAGCAGCCTAGGCAGACAGGGCAGATATGAGCAGTTCTTC. Protein product: CASSLGRQGRYEQFF. V gene TRBV13 combines with J gene TRBJ2-1, with TRBD1 matching 7 bases. The germline CDR1 and CDR2 sequences are PRHDT and FYEKMQ (reference sequence). The CDR3 sequence is 15 residues long.

The chain links TRBV5-1 to TRBJ2-2; D may be TRBD1 (5 bases). The V end was cut by 1 base, the J end by 1 base, with 5 bases between. Germline V lookup: CDR1 SGHRS, CDR2 YFSETQ. This CDR3 comprises 14 residues. The CDR3 DNA is TGCGCCAGCAGCTTGACAGGGAACACCGGGGAGCTGTTTTTT. It is translated as CASSLTGNTGELFF.

This clonotype was seen repeatedly, ten times or more. The chain links TRBV9 to TRBJ2-7; D gene uncertain. Trimming took off 0 bases at V and 1 base at J, with 8 bases between the two ends. Germline V gene sequence: CDR1 SGDLS, CDR2 YYNGEE. The CDR3 covers 14 residues. The CDR3 reads CASSVGDISYEQYF. CDR3 sequence (DNA): TGTGCCAGCAGCGTAGGTGACATTTCCTACGAGCAGTACTTC.

This clonotype was found a few times. This chain uses TRBV12-3 or TRBV12-4 with TRBJ2-7; 7 positions match TRBD1. CDR3 length equals 14 residues. V trimming: 6 bases; J trimming: 3 bases; junction bases outside the gene matches: 8. CDR3 DNA: TGTGCCAGCAGCCGTTGGACAGGAGTCTACGAGCAGTACTTC. Translating gives CASSRWTGVYEQYF.

This clonotype was counted between two and nine times. This chain links TRBV12-3 or TRBV12-4 with TRBJ2-7, with 10 bases identical to TRBD1. Trimming cost V 6 bases and J 3 bases; bases outside gene matches: 11. The CDR3 totals 16 residues. CDR3 amino acids: CASRGASGQGNYEQYF. CDR3 sequence (DNA): TGTGCCAGCAGGGGAGCCTCGGGACAGGGGAACTACGAGCAGTACTTC.

V is TRBV10-3 and J is TRBJ2-2; weak D call: TRBD1 (6 bases). V was pared by 4 bases and J by 3 bases, with 6 bases between. Germline loops: CDR1 ENHRY, CDR2 SYGVKD. The CDR3 consists of 13 residues. The CDR3 here is CAISAGDTGELFF. The CDR3 nucleotides are TGTGCCATCAGTGCAGGGGACACCGGGGAGCTGTTTTTT.

To note about this clonotype: The germline gene is not matched at one end of the junction; a read error may be the cause. CDR3 sequence (DNA): TGCAGCTTTGATCTTTACAATGAGCAGTTCTTC. It is translated as CSFDLYNEQFF. The chain recombines TRBV29-1 with TRBJ2-1; unclear D gene. Per germline, CDR1 SQVTM and CDR2 ANQGSEA. CDR3 size: 11 residues.

This clonotype was observed a few times. The chain has TRBV27 and TRBJ2-3, with D perhaps given as TRBD1 or TRBD2 (5 bases each). With 7 bases removed from V and 4 bases from J, the gap between germline ends came to 18 bases. The CDR3 is 15 amino acids. Germline CDR1 MNHEY, CDR2 SMNVEV (reference sequence). CDR3 in amino acids: CASKSGPPAADTQYF. DNA of the CDR3: TGTGCCAGCAAATCGGGACCACCAGCAGCAGATACGCAGTATTTT.

With respect to this clonotype: One junction end disagrees with the germline gene, perhaps due to a read error. The chain joins TRBV14 to TRBJ1-1; D gene ambiguous. This CDR3 is built from 15 residues. Germline lookup yields CDR1 SGHDN and CDR2 FVKESK. Here the CDR3 reads CASSQDRRKNTEAFF. In DNA, the CDR3 is TGTGCCAGCAGTCAAGATCGGAGGAAAAACACTGAAGCTTTCTTT.

This clonotype was seen a few times. The chain combines TRBV12-3 or TRBV12-4 with TRBJ2-1, with D unresolved. V was cut by 4 bases and J by 10 bases, with 14 bases left in between. There are 13 residues in the CDR3. The CDR3 loop reads CASSSRRLGEQFF. The DNA of the CDR3 is TGTGCCAGCAGTTCTCGACGTCTCGGCGAGCAGTTCTTC.

The J gene is TRBJ1-5, the V gene TRBV6-5; D not certain. The CDR3 totals 16 residues. Trimming took 3 bases from V and 5 from J, leaving 17 bases between them. Germline V gene data show CDR1 as MNHEY and CDR2 as SVGAGI. The CDR3 spells CASSYGPRREDQPQHF. The CDR3 DNA is TGTGCCAGCAGTTATGGTCCGAGGAGGGAGGATCAGCCCCAGCATTTT.

J is TRBJ1-4 and V is TRBV15; 7 nucleotides align to TRBD1. The V gene end was trimmed by 0 bases and the J gene end by 0 bases; junction bases not matched to a gene: 1. Germline values: CDR1 LNHNV, CDR2 YYDKDF (reference sequence). The CDR3 consists of 16 residues. The CDR3 loop reads CATSREGQPTNEKLFF. The CDR3 nucleotides read TGTGCCACCAGCAGAGAGGGACAGCCAACTAATGAAAAACTGTTTTTT.

The rearrangement joins TRBV7-3 to TRBJ2-3; D might be TRBD1 (6 bases). Trimming removed 5 bases from V and 6 bases from J, with 18 bases in between. There are 15 residues in the CDR3. Germline CDR1 and CDR2: SGHTA and FQGTGA. The chain's CDR3 is CASSPGDSRVDTQYF. CDR3 DNA: TGTGCCAGCAGCCCAGGGGATAGCCGTGTGGATACGCAGTATTTT.

Comment on this clonotype: Relative to the germline gene, one junction end is altered; a read error may explain this. The V call is TRBV5-1, the J call TRBJ2-7; the match to TRBD2 covers 10 bases. CDR3 size: 18 residues. The germline CDR1 and CDR2 sequences are SGHRS and YFSETQ. This CDR3 is CASSLGLAGASSSYEQSF. The CDR3 DNA is TGCGCCAGCAGCTTGGGGCTAGCGGGGGCCTCCTCCTCCTACGAGCAGTCCTTC.

This clonotype has only a few counts. The genes are TRBV11-2 and TRBJ2-5; TRBD2 might be the D (6 bases). V was pared by 4 bases and J by 4 bases, with 16 bases between. This CDR3 has 15 amino acids. Germline values: CDR1 SGHAT, CDR2 FQNNGV. CDR3 sequence (DNA): TGTGCCAGCAGCTCCCCAAAGGGAGGACCAGAGACCCAGTACTTC. It specifies CASSSPKGGPETQYF.

This clonotype was seen more than once but under ten times. The rearrangement uses TRBV9 and TRBJ2-1; a weak D match, TRBD1 (5 bases). V shed 0 bases and J shed 9 bases, with 10 bases lying between them. Germline CDR1 and CDR2: SGDLS and YYNGEE. This CDR3 region has 13 residues. The CDR3 bases are TGTGCCAGCAGCGTAGGGGGCGGAATTGAGCAGTTCTTC. Protein sequence: CASSVGGGIEQFF.

In this sample, this clonotype turned up many times. V gene TRBV4-2 combines with J gene TRBJ2-1; no clear D gene. Trimming took off 5 bases at V and 5 bases at J, with 4 bases between the two ends. The germline gives CDR1 LGHNA, CDR2 YNFKEQ. The CDR3 length is 11 residues. The CDR3 region has the DNA TGTGCCAGCAGCGGAAACAATGAGCAGTTCTTC. It yields the protein CASSGNNEQFF.

This clonotype was seen only a few times. This chain connects TRBV12-3 or TRBV12-4 to TRBJ1-1; D not resolved. The CDR3 contains 14 residues. Trimming took off 7 bases at V and 5 bases at J, with 17 bases between the two ends. Written as DNA, the CDR3 is TGTGCCAGCACCTTGTCTCCGGGAGGGACTGAAGCTTTCTTT. This gives the protein CASTLSPGGTEAFF.

The V gene is TRBV7-2, the J gene TRBJ2-1, with 9 bases that match TRBD2. This CDR3 is 17 amino acids long. Germline-derived CDR1 and CDR2 are SGHTA and FQGNSA. The V segment lost 5 bases and the J segment 4 bases; nucleotides outside the gene matches: 12. CDR3 sequence reads: CASSTSPGLAPYNEQFF. The CDR3 region has the DNA TGTGCCAGCAGCACTTCGCCGGGACTAGCTCCTTACAATGAGCAGTTCTTC. Using reference TRBV7-2 and TRBJ2-1 for the parts outside the CDR3, the full variable domain is GAGVSQSPSNKVTEKGKDVELRCDPISGHTALYWYRQSLGQGLEFLIYFQGNSAPDKSGLPSDRFSAERTGGSVSTLTIQRTQQEDSAVYLCASSTSPGLAPYNEQFFGPGTRLTVL.